This TCR beta chain was recovered during a study of shared clonotypes between healthy human individuals (TCRdb year 2020). With respect to the entire study: A few men and two women, aged 18 to 49 years, made up the cohort. For each donor, CD4 naive and CD4 memory were each run on three plates, CD8 naive on two plates, and CD8 memory on one plate. The study deeply sequenced blood TCR repertoires of several healthy adults to estimate repertoire size and the extent of clonotype sharing between individuals. Different laboratories and diverse techniques were used to prepare libraries and sequence TCR repertoires, to increase sequencing depth and limit assay-specific biases. Per donor, leukapheresis produced somewhere between about 0.9 and 9 billion PBMCs. Broader findings and caveats from the paper: Because the study included only a small number of donors, the genetic and exposure-history diversity represented was limited. Pairwise subsampling indicated that sequencing depth was expected to affect the degree of clonotype sharing among donors. Estimated clonotype richness was generally larger for naive than for memory subsets. Roughly 5.2% of naive CD4, 3.5% of naive CD8, around 2.3% of memory CD4, and around 0.4% of memory CD8 clonotypes were shared across several donors. Sampling was limited to blood, and TCR repertoires in tissue likely differ from TCR repertoires in blood. Rarefaction of sorted-subset datasets indicated incomplete sequencing despite the large sequencing depth. Compared with non-shared clonotypes, clonotypes shared by all four sorted-subset donors had higher generation probabilities.

This clone was detected only once. Its binding antigen is unknown. There are no base qualities to consult, and no much larger clone falls within one base. Using the deep immunoSEQ assay, multiplex PCR amplified TCR CDR3 regions from genomic DNA. Genomic DNA extracted from each cell subset was distributed evenly over all wells of several immunoSEQ 96-well plates, and each plate served as one replicate. For sorted subsets, each replicate PCR was loaded with 200 ng genomic DNA, equivalent to approximately 27,000 T cell genomes. Purified libraries were quantified with a Qubit 3.0 fluorometer, sized on a Bioanalyzer 2100, and re-quantified with the KAPA Library Quantification kit. Every immunoSEQ 96-well plate was sequenced on a separate single-read 150-cycle Illumina NextSeq 550 flow cell. Per the authors' processing: Because only junctional sequences without quality scores were contained in the immunoSEQ output, filtering matching that applied to full-length reads could not be performed. To assign V/J genes and CDR3, sequences were annotated against IMGT germline references using PyIR, a Python wrapper for IgBLAST v1.9. Reads were removed for weak V/J assignments (E-value above 1e-6), missing CDR3, stop codons, out-of-frame junctions, or ambiguous translated residues. V3J clonotypes were defined as sequences sharing an identical inferred V gene, J gene, and CDR3 amino acid sequence. The percentage overlap between two repertoires was calculated by dividing the number of shared unique clonotypes by the size of the smaller repertoire. Richness of each repertoire was evaluated using RTK rarefaction, the Chao1 estimator, and Recon v2.1 estimates of unobserved clonotypes. OLGA was used to compute generation probabilities for all TCRbeta clonotypes that the gDNA method yielded from a handful of donors. TCRdb stores this immuneACCESS table with in-frame sequences only. Part of the clones is absent; in the studies checked, under half of the shortfall reflects unresolved V genes, and no reason is known for the rest. Clone size and V and J calls were adopted from that table, with D and trimming inferred from the DNA. The sample table lists 2 million to 3 million clones, 93% of them with a count of one. Approximately 0.37% of the sample goes to the ten largest clones.

Healthy HIV-negative adults with no recently reported acute infections or vaccinations were included as donors. Every donor was a Caucasian adult residing in Nashville, Tennessee, USA. Magnetic negative selection was used to enrich CD4+ T cells, after which naive cells were positively selected on CD45RA and the negative fraction became the memory subset. Blood was collected by leukapheresis, and PBMCs were isolated by Ficoll-Histopaque density gradient centrifugation and then cryopreserved in liquid nitrogen vapor phase. Purity and quantity of every magnetically sorted T cell population were checked by analytical flow cytometry. From each sorted fraction, genomic DNA was isolated and quantified by UV absorbance on a Nanodrop 2000c. This clonotype was obtained from a man younger than 35 in good health. Some clones in this sample may be carry-over from other donors' samples. The specimen was naive CD4+ T cells from PBMCs. The sample's cell subset or site label is to be understood as: CD45RA+ positively selected.

For the CDR3, the sequence is CSARAMNTEAFF. The DNA is as follows: TGCAGCGCCAGGGCTATGAACACTGAAGCTTTCTTT. The receptor chain draws on TRBV29-1 and TRBJ1-1, and TRBD1 may be the D gene, going by 5 matching bases. The CDR3 covers 12 residues, taking in both the cysteine and the phenylalanine. Of the read, only the CDR3 DNA is kept; its 36 bases are in frame from base 1. CDR1 and CDR2 are read off the germline V gene as SQVTM and ANQGSEA. V is reduced by 7 bases and J by 0 bases, leaving a spacing of 9 bases between them.